Below, 28 T cell receptor beta chains from the same sample are listed, as sequenced in a study of cytotoxic CD8 clonotypes in ibrutinib-treated CLL. Assay: immunoSEQ multiplex PCR; the TCRdb copy retains only in-frame clones and omits some. The table has 150,000 or so clones, roughly three quarters seen once. The material sequenced was PBMCs, taken after 24 months of ibrutinib treatment. All receptors come from a human donor with chronic lymphocytic leukemia.

The CDR3 coding sequence is TGTGCCAGCAGCCCAGGTGGGACTAGCGGACCAGATACGCAGTATTTT. Protein: CASSPGGTSGPDTQYF. V and J are TRBV9 and TRBJ2-3; 11 bases align to TRBD2. CDR3 size: 16 residues. Germline V gives CDR1 SGDLS, CDR2 YYNGEE. Trimming at V came to 4 bases and at J to 4 bases, leaving 8 bases not matched to a gene.

The genes are TRBV15 and TRBJ1-5; D ambiguous. Trimming took off 0 bases at V and 6 bases at J, with 12 bases between the two ends. CDR3 length: 15 amino acids. Germline V gene data show CDR1 as LNHNV and CDR2 as YYDKDF (reference sequence). The CDR3 region is CATSRDPGLGQPQHF. CDR3 nucleotides: TGTGCCACCAGCAGAGATCCCGGGCTGGGTCAGCCCCAGCATTTT.

CDR3: CASTGQGLNTEAFF. Written as DNA, the CDR3 is TGTGCCAGCACTGGACAGGGCCTGAACACTGAAGCTTTCTTT. V and J are TRBV19 and TRBJ1-1; TRBD1 agrees at 8 bases. V lost 9 bases to trimming and J lost 0 bases; unmatched junction nucleotides: 6. This CDR3 has 14 amino acids. The V gene's germline CDR1 is LNHDA and CDR2 SQIVND (reference sequence).

The rearrangement uses TRBV4-3 and TRBJ2-5; perhaps TRBD1 as D (5 bases). The CDR3 contains 13 residues. The germline gives CDR1 LGHNA, CDR2 YSLEER. Between the trimmed V and J ends, which lost 1 base and 10 bases, there was a span of 13 bases. The CDR3 loop is CASSQVPPQGQYF. DNA of the CDR3: TGCGCCAGCAGCCAAGTCCCCCCCCAGGGCCAGTACTTC.

The V and J genes are TRBV27 and TRBJ2-7, with a weak D call TRBD2 (6 bases). Germline CDR1 reads MNHEY; CDR2 reads SMNVEV (reference sequence). V was cut by 5 bases and J by 0 bases, with 11 bases left in between. This CDR3 has 14 amino acids. DNA of the CDR3: TGTGCCAGCAGTGCGGCGGGACCCTCCTACGAGCAGTACTTC. Translated: CASSAAGPSYEQYF.

The genes are TRBV10-3 and TRBJ2-7; 10 bases match TRBD2. The CDR3 covers 15 residues. CDR1 is ENHRY, CDR2 SYGVKD, per germline. The J segment lost 4 bases and the V segment lost 0 bases, leaving 3 bases of the junction unmatched. CDR3: CAISESGTSDYEQYF. Here the CDR3 DNA reads TGTGCCATCAGTGAGTCTGGGACTAGCGATTACGAGCAGTACTTC.

This chain links TRBV10-3 with TRBJ1-2; D gene unclear. CDR1 is ENHRY, CDR2 SYGVKD, per germline. Trimming removed 6 bases from V and 4 bases from J, with 12 bases in between. This CDR3 comprises 13 residues. The DNA of the CDR3 is TGTGCCATCAGAACCACGGGAGGCTATGGCTACACCTTC. It codes for CAIRTTGGYGYTF.

The CDR3 reads CASSLVGPGGSDGVKLFF. CDR3 sequence (DNA): TGTGCCAGCAGCTTAGTGGGGCCAGGGGGGTCCGACGGTGTAAAACTGTTTTTT. The chain employs TRBV7-2 and TRBJ1-4; 7 bases map to TRBD1. V lost 1 base to trimming and J lost 10 bases; unmatched junction nucleotides: 18. Germline V gene data show CDR1 as SGHTA and CDR2 as FQGNSA. This CDR3 has 18 amino acids.

The CDR3 region is CASSSTGTQAETQYF. Here the CDR3 DNA reads TGCGCCAGCAGCTCTACCGGGACCCAGGCGGAGACCCAGTACTTC. The V and J genes are TRBV5-1 and TRBJ2-5, with D perhaps assigned TRBD1 or TRBD2 (5 bases each). Between the trimmed V and J ends, which lost 3 bases and 5 bases, there was a span of 17 bases. The CDR3 is 15 residues long. Germline V gene data show CDR1 as SGHRS and CDR2 as YFSETQ.

The V gene is TRBV11-3, the J gene TRBJ2-5; no firm D call. Germline assignment: CDR1 SGHNT and CDR2 YENEEA. V was cut by 1 base and J by 1 base, with 7 bases left in between. There are 14 residues in the CDR3. CDR3 residues: CASSLVSLQETQYF. For the CDR3, the DNA is TGTGCCAGCAGCTTAGTGAGCCTCCAAGAGACCCAGTACTTC.

The chain carries TRBV11-3 and TRBJ2-7, with a tentative D call TRBD1 (6 bases). Germline V lookup: CDR1 SGHNT, CDR2 YENEEA. V was shortened by 1 base and J by 3 bases, with 10 bases between the two germline ends. The CDR3 covers 14 residues. CDR3 loop: CASSLAPDSYEQYF. CDR3 sequence (DNA): TGTGCCAGCAGCTTAGCCCCGGACAGCTACGAGCAGTACTTC.

A few counts support this clone. This sequence joins TRBV25-1 and TRBJ1-4; 8 nucleotides agree with TRBD1. The germline gives CDR1 MGHDK, CDR2 SYGVNS. There are 13 residues in the CDR3. V shed 8 bases and J 7 bases; nucleotides not matched to a gene: 6. The CDR3 DNA reads TGTGCCAGCTTGCAGGGGGCCGGTGAAAAACTGTTTTTT. Residues: CASLQGAGEKLFF. The variable domain in full, with the rest retrieved from reference TRBV25-1 and TRBJ1-4, is EADIYQTPRYLVIGTGKKITLECSQTMGHDKMYWYQQDPGMELHLIHYSYGVNSTEKGDLSSESTVSRIRTEHFPLTLESARPSHTSQYLCASLQGAGEKLFFGSGTQLSVL.

This chain joins TRBV15 and TRBJ1-2, with D perhaps TRBD1 (6 bases). Germline assignment: CDR1 LNHNV and CDR2 YYDKDF (reference sequence). Trimming stripped 5 bases from V and 6 bases from J, with 10 bases between. The CDR3 extends over 12 amino acids. CDR3 sequence (DNA): TGTGCCACCAGCCGGGACAACCATGGCTACACCTTC. Amino acid sequence: CATSRDNHGYTF. The full variable domain, its missing parts supplied by reference TRBV15 and TRBJ1-2, is DAMVIQNPRYQVTQFGKPVTLSCSQTLNHNVMYWYQQKSSQAPKLLFHYYDKDFNNEADTPDNFQSRRPNTSFCFLDIRSPGLGDTAMYLCATSRDNHGYTFGSGTRLTVV.

The table lists this clone with a few counts. The V and J genes are TRBV20-1 and TRBJ1-2, with D maybe TRBD1 (6 bases). CDR1 and CDR2 (germline): DFQATT, SNEGSKA (reference sequence). Trimming removed 6 bases at V and 4 bases at J, with 9 bases between. The CDR3 loop spans 11 amino acids. Here the CDR3 DNA reads TGCAGTGCCCCGACAGGCTATGGCTACACCTTC. This encodes CSAPTGYGYTF.

The V gene is TRBV30, the J gene TRBJ1-2; D not resolved. The CDR3 extends over 13 amino acids. V was clipped by 1 base and J by 3 bases, with 9 bases between them. Germline V gives CDR1 GTSNPN, CDR2 SVGIG (reference sequence). The CDR3 DNA reads as TGTGCCTGGAGTGGGGGATACGACTATGGCTACACCTTC. Its translation: CAWSGGYDYGYTF.

This clone occurred a few times. The CDR3 DNA reads TGTGCCAGCATCCGGACTAGCGGGAGGGGAGCCGGGGAGCTGTTTTTT. Its translation: CASIRTSGRGAGELFF. This chain uses TRBV2 with TRBJ2-2; 15 bases agree with TRBD2. V lost 7 bases and J lost 6; bases outside the gene matches: 6. Germline CDR1 and CDR2: SNHLY and FYNNEI. CDR3 length: 16 amino acids. The variable domain in full, completed from reference TRBV2 and TRBJ2-2, reads EPEVTQTPSHQVTQMGQEVILRCVPISNHLYFYWYRQILGQKVEFLVSFYNNEISEKSEIFDDQFSVERPDGSNFTLKIRSTKLEDSAMYFCASIRTSGRGAGELFFGEGSRLTVL.

This clone has only one observation. The chain is built from TRBV6-6 and TRBJ2-7; the D call may be TRBD1 or TRBD2 (5 bases each). V lost 0 bases and J lost 0, with 12 bases in between. The CDR3 is made up of 16 amino acids. Germline loops: CDR1 MNHNY, CDR2 SVGAGI (reference sequence). The CDR3 DNA reads TGTGCCAGCAGTTACTCGGGGGACGGCCTCTCCTACGAGCAGTACTTC. It is translated as CASSYSGDGLSYEQYF.

This chain joins TRBV4-2 and TRBJ1-2, with TRBD1 as a possible D gene (6 bases). Germline V gives CDR1 LGHNA, CDR2 YNFKEQ. V lost 1 base, J lost 4 bases, and 10 bases lay in between. The CDR3 length is 14 residues. The CDR3 is CASSQGGGAYGYTF. The CDR3 region has the DNA TGTGCCAGCAGCCAAGGAGGGGGGGCCTATGGCTACACCTTC.

The chain links TRBV28 to TRBJ2-5; 10 bases match TRBD1. This CDR3 contains 14 residues. V lost 6 bases and J lost 5; bases outside the gene matches: 6. Germline CDR1 reads MDHEN; CDR2 reads SYDVKM. CDR3 residues: CASSRRTGGETQYF. For the CDR3, the DNA is TGTGCCAGCAGCCGAAGGACAGGGGGGGAGACCCAGTACTTC.

This clone was observed a single time. The chain recombines TRBV5-1 with TRBJ2-7; tentatively, D is TRBD1 or TRBD2 (5 bases each). Between the trimmed V and J ends, which lost 4 bases and 8 bases, there was a span of 13 bases. Germline-derived CDR1 and CDR2 are SGHRS and YFSETQ. The CDR3 has 12 amino acids. This chain's CDR3 is CASSNSRDQQYF. CDR3 DNA: TGCGCCAGCAGCAACTCCCGGGACCAGCAGTACTTC.

Only one count was recorded for this clone. V and J are TRBV18 and TRBJ2-3; 13 nucleotides line up with TRBD2. CDR1 KGHSH and CDR2 LQKENI come from the germline V gene. V trimming: 4 bases; J trimming: 6 bases; junction bases outside the gene matches: 4. This CDR3 has 15 residues. The CDR3 bases are TGTGCCAGCTCACAGGGACTAGCGGGAACGGATACGCAGTATTTT. Amino acids: CASSQGLAGTDTQYF.

V and J are TRBV7-3 and TRBJ2-3; no definite D call. V dropped 2 bases and J dropped 1 base, with 7 bases sitting between them. CDR3 length: 14 amino acids. The germline CDR1 and CDR2 sequences are SGHTA and FQGTGA. The CDR3 sequence: CASSLDAGTDTQYF. CDR3 nucleotides: TGTGCCAGCAGCTTAGATGCGGGCACAGATACGCAGTATTTT.

Comments on this clone: Mismatch with germline at one junction end may stem from a read error. The V gene is TRBV7-7, the J gene TRBJ2-3; TRBD2 agrees at 7 bases. The germline gives CDR1 SSHAT, CDR2 FNYEAQ (reference sequence). CDR3 size: 15 residues. The CDR3 spells CASSPRGDSTDTQYF. The CDR3 region has the DNA TGTGCTAGCAGCCCCCGGGGGGATAGCACAGATACGCAGTATTTT.

This clone has only a few counts. V usage is TRBV7-3 and J usage is TRBJ2-3, with D possibly TRBD2 on 6 matching bases. V gave up 5 bases and J gave up 5 bases, with 17 bases separating them. CDR1 is SGHTA and CDR2 is FQGTGA in the germline V gene. This CDR3 has 15 amino acids. The CDR3 spells CASSRSPGVGDTQYF. In DNA, the CDR3 is TGTGCCAGCAGCCGGTCGCCGGGGGTAGGAGATACGCAGTATTTT.

J is TRBJ1-2 and V is TRBV5-1; 7 bases match TRBD1. The V gene's germline CDR1 is SGHRS and CDR2 YFSETQ. V was pared by 5 bases and J by 6 bases, with 4 bases of the junction left unmatched. There are 12 residues in the CDR3. CDR3 region: CASSGTEDGYTF. CDR3 coding DNA: TGCGCCAGCAGTGGGACAGAGGATGGCTACACCTTC.

In the case of this clone: This CDR3 is also generated by other DNA sequences in the sample. The rearrangement uses TRBV4-3 and TRBJ1-1; D is unresolved. Germline-derived CDR1 and CDR2 are LGHNA and YSLEER. This CDR3 region has 14 residues. The V gene lost 0 bases and the J gene lost 5 bases, with 10 bases spanning the gap. CDR3 amino acids: CASSQEAGWTEAFF. The CDR3 coding sequence is TGCGCCAGCAGCCAAGAGGCCGGGTGGACTGAAGCTTTCTTT.

This chain links TRBV13 with TRBJ1-1; D might be TRBD1 (5 bases). CDR3 length: 13 residues. The ends were cut back, 8 bases at V and 5 bases at J, with 15 bases in the middle. The germline CDR1 and CDR2 sequences are PRHDT and FYEKMQ (reference sequence). DNA for the CDR3: TGTGCCAGCGCCTGGGGCAGAGGGACTGAAGCTTTCTTT. It encodes CASAWGRGTEAFF.

The chain employs TRBV5-5 and TRBJ2-7; D is possibly TRBD1 (6 bases). Per the germline V gene, CDR1 is SGHKS and CDR2 is YYEKEE (reference sequence). The ends were cut back, 4 bases at V and 5 bases at J, with 22 bases in the middle. This CDR3 has 16 residues. CDR3 DNA sequence: TGTGCCAGCAGCGGACCCCGGGACACGTCGATCCACGAGCAGTACTTC. The encoded protein is CASSGPRDTSIHEQYF. Combining the CDR3 with reference TRBV5-5 and TRBJ2-7 gives the whole variable domain DAGVTQSPTHLIKTRGQQVTLRCSPISGHKSVSWYQQVLGQGPQFIFQYYEKEERGRGNFPDRFSARQFPNYSSELNVNALLLGDSALYLCASSGPRDTSIHEQYFGPGTRLTVT.